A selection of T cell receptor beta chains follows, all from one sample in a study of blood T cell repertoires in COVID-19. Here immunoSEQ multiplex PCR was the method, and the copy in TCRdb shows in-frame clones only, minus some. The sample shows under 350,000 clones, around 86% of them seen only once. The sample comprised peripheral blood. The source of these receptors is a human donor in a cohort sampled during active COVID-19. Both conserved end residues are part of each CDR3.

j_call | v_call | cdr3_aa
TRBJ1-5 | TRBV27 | CASSLDRGSNQPQHF
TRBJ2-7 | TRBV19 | CASSRLRGGNAYEQYF
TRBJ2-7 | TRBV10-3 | CAISGGGTGRNLPPYEQYF
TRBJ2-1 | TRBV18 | CASSPTRIRSYNEQFF
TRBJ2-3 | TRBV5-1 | CASSLGTPTSSTDTQYF
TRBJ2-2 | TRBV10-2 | CASSVISGELFF
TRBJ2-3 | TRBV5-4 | CASSLGQGWKYF
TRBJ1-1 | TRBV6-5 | CASSLYRLEDTEAFF
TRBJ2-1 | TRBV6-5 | CASSYGASGRYEQFF
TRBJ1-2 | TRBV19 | CASSDAGTGNYGYTF
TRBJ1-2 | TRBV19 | CASSVQGTSGYTF
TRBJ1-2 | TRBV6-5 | CASSWGQGNYGYTF
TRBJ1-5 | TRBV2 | CASSRNRDRNQPQHF
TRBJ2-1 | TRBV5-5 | CASSPGLASNEQFF
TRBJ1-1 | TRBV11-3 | CASSSGLFTEAFF